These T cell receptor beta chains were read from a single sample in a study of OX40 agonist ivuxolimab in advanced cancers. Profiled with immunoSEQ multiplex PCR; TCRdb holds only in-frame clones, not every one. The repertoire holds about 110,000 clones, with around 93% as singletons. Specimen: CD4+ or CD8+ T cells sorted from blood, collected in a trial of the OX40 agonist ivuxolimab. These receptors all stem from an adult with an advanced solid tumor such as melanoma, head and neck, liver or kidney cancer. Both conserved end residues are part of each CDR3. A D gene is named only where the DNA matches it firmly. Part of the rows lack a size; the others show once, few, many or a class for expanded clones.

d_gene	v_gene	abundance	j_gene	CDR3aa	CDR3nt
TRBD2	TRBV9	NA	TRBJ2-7	CASSVGGGTYEQYF	TGTGCCAGCAGCGTAGGCGGGGGGACCTACGAGCAGTACTTC
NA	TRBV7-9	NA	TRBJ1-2	CASSLASSGRANYGYTF	TGTGCCAGCAGCTTAGCGAGTTCAGGGCGGGCTAACTATGGCTACACCTTC
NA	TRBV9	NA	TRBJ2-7	CASSVGGQNYEQYF	TGTGCCAGCAGCGTAGGGGGGCAGAACTACGAGCAGTACTTC
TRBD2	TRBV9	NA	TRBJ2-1	CASSVTGGRALDEQFF	TGTGCCAGCAGCGTCACCGGCGGGAGGGCCCTAGATGAGCAGTTCTTC
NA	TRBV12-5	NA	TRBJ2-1	CASGSSNEQFF	TGTGCTAGTGGTTCCAGCAATGAGCAGTTCTTC
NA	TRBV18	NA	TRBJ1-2	CASSPESNSNYGYTF	TGTGCCAGCTCACCAGAAAGTAACAGTAACTATGGCTACACCTTC
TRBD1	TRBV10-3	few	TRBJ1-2	CAISSTGGDGYTF	TGTGCCATCAGTTCGACAGGGGGGGATGGCTACACCTTC
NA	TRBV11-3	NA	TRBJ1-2	CASSLDLGDGYTF	TGTGCCAGCAGCTTAGATCTTGGGGATGGCTACACCTTC
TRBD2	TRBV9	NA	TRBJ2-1	CATSIGGRAENEQFF	TGTGCCACCAGTATCGGCGGGAGGGCCGAAAATGAGCAGTTCTTC
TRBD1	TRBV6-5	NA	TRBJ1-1	CASSRGQGSEAFF	TGTGCCAGCAGTCGAGGACAGGGTTCTGAAGCTTTCTTT
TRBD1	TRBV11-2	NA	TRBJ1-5	CASSLGGQGSNQPQHF	TGTGCCAGCAGCTTAGGAGGACAGGGGAGCAATCAGCCCCAGCATTTT
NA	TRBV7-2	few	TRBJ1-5	CASGPGNQPQHF	TGTGCCAGCGGACCGGGGAATCAGCCCCAGCATTTT
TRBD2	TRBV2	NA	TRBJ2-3	CASSLLAGGRDTQYF	TGTGCCAGCAGCCTACTAGCGGGAGGTAGGGATACGCAGTATTTT
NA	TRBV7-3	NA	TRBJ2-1	CASTPDGSYNEQFF	TGTGCCAGCACCCCAGACGGCTCCTACAATGAGCAGTTCTTC
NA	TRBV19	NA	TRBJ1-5	CASSKGLGQPQHF	TGTGCCAGTAGTAAAGGCCTAGGTCAGCCCCAGCATTTT
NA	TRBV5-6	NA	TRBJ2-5	CASSLVGEKETQYF	TGTGCCAGCAGCTTGGTTGGGGAAAAAGAGACCCAGTACTTC
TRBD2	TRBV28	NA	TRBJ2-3	CASSSLLAGGMDTQYF	TGTGCCAGCAGTTCGCTCCTAGCGGGAGGGATGGATACGCAGTATTTT
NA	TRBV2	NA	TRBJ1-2	CASGTANYGYTF	TGTGCCAGTGGGACTGCAAACTATGGCTACACCTTC
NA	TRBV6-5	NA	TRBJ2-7	CASSPTGTVSYEQYF	TGTGCCAGCAGTCCGACCGGGACGGTATCCTACGAGCAGTACTTC
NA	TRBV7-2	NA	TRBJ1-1	CASSSGMNTEAFF	TGTGCCAGCAGCTCGGGCATGAACACTGAAGCTTTCTTT
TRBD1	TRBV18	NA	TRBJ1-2	CASSPPSTGTVGYTF	TGTGCCAGCTCACCCCCATCGACAGGGACAGTTGGCTACACCTTC
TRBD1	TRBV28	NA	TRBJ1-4	CASSLDRGRGEKLFF	TGTGCCAGCAGTCTCGACAGGGGCAGGGGGGAAAAACTGTTTTTT
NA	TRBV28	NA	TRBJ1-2	CASSSRQTANYGYTF	TGTGCCAGCAGTTCCCGACAGACCGCTAACTATGGCTACACCTTC
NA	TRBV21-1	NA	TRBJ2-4	CASSIPELAKNIQYF	TGTGCCAGCAGCATCCCAGAGTTAGCCAAAAACATTCAGTACTTC
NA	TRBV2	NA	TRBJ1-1	CASSDQGNTEAFF	TGTGCCAGCAGTGATCAGGGGAACACTGAAGCTTTCTTT
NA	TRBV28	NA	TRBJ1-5	CASSPLQGKYSNQPQHF	TGTGCCAGCAGTCCTCTTCAGGGGAAATATAGCAATCAGCCCCAGCATTTT
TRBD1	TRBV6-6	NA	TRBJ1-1	CASSLHRGTEAFF	TGTGCCAGCAGCCTACACAGGGGAACTGAAGCTTTCTTT
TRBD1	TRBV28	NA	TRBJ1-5	CASRPPGTGASNQPQHF	TGTGCCAGCAGACCACCCGGGACAGGGGCTAGCAATCAGCCCCAGCATTTT
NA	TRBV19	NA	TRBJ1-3	CASSIDGSSGNTIYF	TGTGCCAGTAGTATTGACGGGAGCTCTGGAAACACCATATATTTT
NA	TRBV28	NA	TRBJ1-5	CASSPHTASNQPQHF	TGTGCCAGCAGTCCACATACCGCTAGCAATCAGCCCCAGCATTTT